Below are 27 T cell receptor beta chains sequenced from a single sample in a study of blood T cell repertoires in COVID-19. Profiling relied on immunoSEQ multiplex PCR, and the TCRdb table lists in-frame clones only, not all of them. Of about 180,000 clones listed, around 74% are singletons. The sequencing input was peripheral blood. All receptors come from a woman aged 55-70 years with COVID-19, enrolled during active disease.

V gene TRBV6-4 combines with J gene TRBJ2-7, with TRBD2 identical over 13 bases. Per germline, CDR1 MRHNA and CDR2 SNTAGT. The CDR3 length is 19 residues. With V trimmed by 2 bases and J by 3 bases, 13 bases remained unmatched. DNA of the CDR3: TGTGCCAGCAGTGACGAGGGACGGACTAGCGGGAGAGAGGGCTACGAGCAGTACTTC. It yields the protein CASSDEGRTSGREGYEQYF.

The rearrangement uses TRBV5-1 and TRBJ1-1; 9 positions match TRBD1. The V segment lost 0 bases and the J segment 4 bases; nucleotides outside the gene matches: 1. The CDR3 runs to 14 residues. Germline CDR1 SGHRS, CDR2 YFSETQ. The CDR3 region is CASSLGGQGTEAFF. The CDR3 bases are TGCGCCAGCAGCTTGGGGGGACAGGGCACTGAAGCTTTCTTT.

The chain recombines TRBV27 with TRBJ2-5; 8 positions agree with TRBD2. The CDR3 runs to 14 residues. The V segment lost 7 bases and the J segment 1 base; nucleotides outside the gene matches: 5. Germline loops: CDR1 MNHEY, CDR2 SMNVEV (reference sequence). The DNA for the CDR3 is TGTGCCAGCAAACCAGCGGGAGTCCAAGAGACCCAGTACTTC. Its protein product is CASKPAGVQETQYF.

V gene TRBV25-1 combines with J gene TRBJ1-3; 9 bases agree with TRBD1. The J segment lost 2 bases and the V segment lost 6 bases, leaving 5 bases of the junction unmatched. The CDR3 has 15 amino acids. The germline V gene encodes CDR1 MGHDK and CDR2 SYGVNS. The CDR3 sequence: CASRGQGFAGNTIYF. CDR3 coding DNA: TGTGCCAGCAGGGGACAGGGCTTCGCTGGAAACACCATATATTTT.

V and J are TRBV19 and TRBJ2-4; TRBD1 agrees at 8 bases. Germline V gives CDR1 LNHDA, CDR2 SQIVND (reference sequence). This CDR3 has 17 amino acids. The V and J ends lost 7 bases and 1 base, in that order; junction bases with no gene match: 12. The CDR3 nucleotides read TGTGCCAGTAATGGTGGGGCAGGGGGCATGGCCAAAAACATTCAGTACTTC. It yields the protein CASNGGAGGMAKNIQYF.

The genes are TRBV6-5 and TRBJ2-5; 9 bases are a match to TRBD2. The V segment lost 6 bases and the J segment 2 bases; nucleotides outside the gene matches: 7. The germline gives CDR1 MNHEY, CDR2 SVGAGI. The CDR3 is made up of 15 amino acids. CDR3 sequence (DNA): TGTGCCAGCAGACAGCGGGGGGCCAAACAAGAGACCCAGTACTTC. Translation gives CASRQRGAKQETQYF.

The chain employs TRBV5-6 and TRBJ1-5, with 11 bases aligning to TRBD1. The V and J ends lost 4 bases and 7 bases, in that order; junction bases with no gene match: 4. This CDR3 contains 14 residues. Germline loops: CDR1 SGHDT, CDR2 YYEEEE. The CDR3 bases are TGTGCCAGCAGCCGGGGACAGGGGGGCCAGCCCCAGCATTTT. Amino acid sequence: CASSRGQGGQPQHF.

The CDR3 protein is CASSSGLLQETQYF. CDR3 nucleotides: TGTGCCAGCAGTTCAGGACTACTTCAAGAGACCCAGTACTTC. The chain has TRBV27 and TRBJ2-5; D may be TRBD2 (6 bases). CDR1 is MNHEY and CDR2 is SMNVEV in the germline V gene (reference sequence). The length of the CDR3 is 14 residues. V dropped 4 bases and J dropped 2 bases, with 11 bases sitting between them.

The J gene is TRBJ2-3, the V gene TRBV9, with 10 nucleotides matching TRBD2. The CDR3 covers 17 residues. Looked up from germline, CDR1 is SGDLS and CDR2 is YYNGEE. V shed 2 bases and J 3 bases; nucleotides not matched to a gene: 9. CDR3 in amino acids: CASSVSQREGGTDTQYF. The CDR3 DNA is TGTGCCAGCAGCGTCTCCCAGCGGGAGGGAGGGACAGATACGCAGTATTTT.

The rearrangement joins TRBV9 to TRBJ1-2, with TRBD1 identical over 7 bases. The germline V gene has CDR1 SGDLS and CDR2 YYNGEE. V lost 4 bases and J lost 0; bases outside the gene matches: 12. This CDR3 region has 17 residues. The CDR3 region has the DNA TGTGCCAGCAGCCCCCGGGGGGGGGACAGCCCTAACTATGGCTACACCTTC. It codes for CASSPRGGDSPNYGYTF.

V and J are TRBV7-2 and TRBJ2-1; D ambiguous. The CDR3 has 14 residues. The germline V gene encodes CDR1 SGHTA and CDR2 FQGNSA. Trimming pared 5 bases from V and 3 bases from J, leaving 11 bases between. This CDR3 reads CASSLGSGYNEQFF. Written as DNA, the CDR3 is TGTGCCAGCAGCCTAGGATCCGGCTACAATGAGCAGTTCTTC.

A few counts support this clone. The chain is built from TRBV29-1 and TRBJ2-3; D is possibly TRBD2 (6 bases). The CDR3 is 13 amino acids. The V gene lost 5 bases and the J gene lost 0 bases, with 9 bases spanning the gap. CDR1 SQVTM and CDR2 ANQGSEA come from the germline V gene. The CDR3 DNA sequence: TGCAGCGTTTCGGGACTTAGCACAGATACGCAGTATTTT. Protein: CSVSGLSTDTQYF.

This clone appeared a few times. This chain links TRBV7-9 with TRBJ1-5; D is ambiguous. Germline V gene sequence: CDR1 SEHNR, CDR2 FQNEAQ (reference sequence). This CDR3 is 14 amino acids long. V gave up 4 bases and J gave up 3 bases, with 10 bases separating them. CDR3 nucleotide sequence: TGTGCCAGCAGCTCGTCGACTTACAATCAGCCCCAGCATTTT. Its protein is CASSSSTYNQPQHF. Based on the CDR3 plus reference TRBV7-9 and TRBJ1-5, the full variable domain is DTGVSQNPRHKITKRGQNVTFRCDPISEHNRLYWYRQTLGQGPEFLTYFQNEAQLEKSRLLSDRFSAERPKGSFSTLEIQRTEQGDSAMYLCASSSSTYNQPQHFGDGTRLSIL.

Concerning this clone: The same CDR3 also results from other DNA sequences found in this sample. The CDR3 sequence is CASSVARNTEAFF. DNA for the CDR3: TGTGCCAGCAGCGTAGCCCGGAACACTGAAGCTTTCTTT. The chain joins TRBV9 to TRBJ1-1; no firm D call. V was pared by 0 bases and J by 1 base, with 4 bases between. Per germline, CDR1 SGDLS and CDR2 YYNGEE. There are 13 residues in the CDR3.

This clone was seen only a few times. The DNA of the CDR3 is TGTGCCAGCAGTGAAGGGGGACTAGACTATGGCTACACCTTC. Residues: CASSEGGLDYGYTF. This chain uses TRBV2 with TRBJ1-2, with D tentatively TRBD1 (5 bases). Germline V gene lookup returns CDR1 SNHLY and CDR2 FYNNEI. The CDR3 is made up of 14 amino acids. Trimming took 1 base from V and 3 from J, leaving 9 bases between them.

The chain recombines TRBV19 with TRBJ2-5, with D maybe TRBD1 (5 bases). Trimming removed 4 bases at V and 4 bases at J, with 10 bases between. CDR1 and CDR2 from the germline V gene are LNHDA and SQIVND (reference sequence). The CDR3 consists of 13 residues. As DNA, the CDR3 is TGTGCCAGTAGTACCCAGGGCCTAGAGACCCAGTACTTC. Residues: CASSTQGLETQYF. Based on the CDR3 plus reference TRBV19 and TRBJ2-5, the full variable domain is DGGITQSPKYLFRKEGQNVTLSCEQNLNHDAMYWYRQDPGQGLRLIYYSQIVNDFQKGDIAEGYSVSREKKESFPLTVTSAQKNPTAFYLCASSTQGLETQYFGPGTRLLVL.

The chain joins TRBV5-6 to TRBJ2-3; 9 nucleotides agree with TRBD1. The CDR3 spans 15 residues. Germline V gene data show CDR1 as SGHDT and CDR2 as YYEEEE. Trimming cost V 4 bases and J 4 bases; bases outside gene matches: 7. The CDR3 bases are TGTGCCAGCAGCCCCGGGACAGGGAACGCAGATACGCAGTATTTT. Amino acid sequence: CASSPGTGNADTQYF.

The rearrangement links TRBV7-2 to TRBJ1-5, with 8 nucleotides matching TRBD1. The CDR3 is made up of 16 amino acids. Germline V gene sequence: CDR1 SGHTA, CDR2 FQGNSA. Trimming at V came to 0 bases and at J to 4 bases, leaving 5 bases not matched to a gene. The CDR3 region is CASSLADRGGNQPQHF. CDR3 sequence (DNA): TGTGCCAGCAGCTTAGCTGACAGGGGAGGGAATCAGCCCCAGCATTTT.

V is TRBV27 and J is TRBJ1-4; D might be TRBD1 (5 bases). Germline CDR1 is MNHEY and CDR2 is SMNVEV (reference sequence). The CDR3 runs to 14 residues. Trimming took 5 bases from V and 7 from J, leaving 14 bases between them. CDR3 in DNA: TGTGCCAGCAGTCCCAGGGTGAAAGGTGAAAAACTGTTTTTT. Its protein product is CASSPRVKGEKLFF. The complete variable domain, with remaining parts taken from reference TRBV27 and TRBJ1-4, reads EAQVTQNPRYLITVTGKKLTVTCSQNMNHEYMSWYRQDPGLGLRQIYYSMNVEVTDKGDVPEGYKVSRKEKRNFPLILESPSPNQTSLYFCASSPRVKGEKLFFGSGTQLSVL.

This sequence joins TRBV2 and TRBJ1-5; 10 positions agree with TRBD1. The V segment lost 7 bases and the J segment 6 bases; nucleotides outside the gene matches: 9. The CDR3 covers 15 residues. Germline values: CDR1 SNHLY, CDR2 FYNNEI. Here the CDR3 reads CASTGDRGRTQPQHF. The DNA for the CDR3 is TGTGCCAGCACGGGCGACAGGGGGCGGACTCAGCCCCAGCATTTT.

The chain combines TRBV3-1 (or the pseudogene TRBV3-2) with TRBJ1-2; TRBD1 might be the D (5 bases). The CDR3 length is 20 residues. The germline V gene has CDR1 LGHDT and CDR2 YNNKEL (reference sequence). The V gene lost 0 bases and the J gene lost 1 base, with 24 bases spanning the gap. The CDR3 region is CASSQDGVLEGALSNYGYTF. CDR3 coding DNA: TGTGCCAGCAGCCAAGATGGTGTATTAGAAGGGGCACTGAGTAACTATGGCTACACCTTC.

J is TRBJ1-2 and V is TRBV7-6; 7 bases line up with TRBD1. V was clipped by 1 base and J by 10 bases; unmatched bases: 12. This CDR3 has 15 amino acids. The germline V gene encodes CDR1 SGHVS and CDR2 FNYEAQ. CDR3 loop: CASSLGGGQGVDYTF. CDR3 coding DNA: TGTGCCAGCAGCTTAGGAGGTGGGCAGGGGGTAGACTACACCTTC.

This rearrangement joins TRBV19 to TRBJ2-5, with TRBD1 as a possible D gene (5 bases). In germline, CDR1 is LNHDA, CDR2 SQIVND (reference sequence). The germline V and J ends were trimmed by 4 bases and 5 bases, with 20 bases remaining between them. This CDR3 contains 16 residues. CDR3 region: CASSKGAERGWETQYF. CDR3 sequence (DNA): TGTGCCAGTAGTAAAGGGGCAGAACGTGGTTGGGAGACCCAGTACTTC.

This chain joins TRBV7-9 and TRBJ2-1; 11 bases are a match to TRBD2. The CDR3 extends over 15 amino acids. Looked up from germline, CDR1 is SEHNR and CDR2 is FQNEAQ (reference sequence). Trimming removed 4 bases from V and 4 bases from J; junction bases left unmatched: 3. The CDR3 protein is CASSSRTSGYNEQFF. CDR3 coding DNA: TGTGCCAGCAGCTCCCGGACTAGCGGGTACAATGAGCAGTTCTTC.

V usage is TRBV7-2 and J usage is TRBJ2-5, with D perhaps TRBD2 (5 bases). CDR1 SGHTA and CDR2 FQGNSA come from the germline V gene. The CDR3 is 14 residues long. Between the trimmed V and J ends, which lost 1 base and 2 bases, there was a span of 8 bases. Here the CDR3 DNA reads TGTGCCAGCAGCTTAGGGCGGGCGCAAGAGACCCAGTACTTC. Translating gives CASSLGRAQETQYF.

This chain links TRBV7-2 with TRBJ2-2, with D possibly being TRBD2 (5 bases). Trimming removed 3 bases from V and 0 bases from J, with 11 bases in between. The CDR3 has 16 amino acids. The germline CDR1 and CDR2 sequences are SGHTA and FQGNSA. CDR3 sequence reads: CASSFSRRTNTGELFF. The CDR3 DNA is TGTGCCAGCAGCTTTTCGCGGAGGACGAACACCGGGGAGCTGTTTTTT.

This clone appeared once. The junction differs from germline at one of its ends, possibly a read error. The CDR3 reads CASSKEKGTGFEQYF. As DNA, the CDR3 is TGTGCCAGCAGCAAAGAAAAGGGGACAGGGTTCGAGCAGTACTTC. This sequence joins TRBV14 and TRBJ2-7, with 9 bases aligning to TRBD1. CDR3 length equals 15 residues. From germline, CDR1 is SGHDN and CDR2 FVKESK. Variable domain in full (rest from reference TRBV14 and TRBJ2-7): EAGVTQFPSHSVIEKGQTVTLRCDPISGHDNLYWYRRVMGKEIKFLLHFVKESKQDESGMPNNRFLAERTGGTYSTLKVQPAELEDSGVYFCASSKEKGTGFEQYFGPGTRLTVT.